A selection of T cell receptor beta chains follows, all from one sample in a study of blood T cell repertoires in COVID-19. Assay: immunoSEQ multiplex PCR; the TCRdb copy retains only in-frame clones and omits some. The sample has about 200,000 clones; 75% to 95% are singletons. Sequencing was done on a sample of peripheral blood. The receptor set was obtained from a man aged 50 or older with acute or convalescent COVID-19. The CDR3 runs from the conserved cysteine through the conserved F or W. The order of the fields is clone size, V gene, D gene, J gene, CDR3 DNA, CDR3 protein. D genes are given only for firm matches. Clone size is shown for a subset of rows, as once, few, many or a class of expanded clone.

-,TRBV29-1,-,TRBJ1-6,TGCAGCGTTGTCACCAGGGGAAATGTTTCACCCCTCCACTTT,CSVVTRGNVSPLHF
-,TRBV10-3,-,TRBJ2-7,TGTGCCATCAGTGCCGGGAATAACTACGAGCAGTACTTC,CAISAGNNYEQYF
-,TRBV11-3,TRBD2,TRBJ2-1,TGTGCCAGCAGTACTAGCGGAGTTAACAATGAGCAGTTCTTC,CASSTSGVNNEQFF
-,TRBV9,-,TRBJ2-5,TGTGCCAGCAGCCCCCTTCCGGGAGTGAGGGAGACCCAGTACTTC,CASSPLPGVRETQYF
-,TRBV11-2,TRBD2,TRBJ2-7,TGTGCCAGCAGCCCGTCGCCTAGCGGGATAGGCGAGCAGTACTTC,CASSPSPSGIGEQYF
-,TRBV19,-,TRBJ2-2,TGTGCCAGTAGTATAGTTGGAGGGCGGGACACCGGGGAGCTGTTTTTT,CASSIVGGRDTGELFF
-,TRBV2,TRBD2,TRBJ2-1,TGTGCCAGCCGTTGGACTAGCGGGGGGGTTTACAATGAGCAGTTCTTC,CASRWTSGGVYNEQFF
few,TRBV4-1,TRBD2,TRBJ2-2,TGCGCCAGCAGCCTAAAGAGGGCTAGCGGGAGGGCTGGCACCGGGGAGCTGTTTTTT,CASSLKRASGRAGTGELFF
-,TRBV27,TRBD1,TRBJ1-5,TGTGCCAGCAGGGCAGGAATGGGACAGGACAAACTCCAGCCCCAGCATTTT,CASRAGMGQDKLQPQHF
-,TRBV4-3,-,TRBJ2-1,TGCGCCAGCAGCCAAGATTCACGGTCGTCCTACAATGAGCAGTTCTTC,CASSQDSRSSYNEQFF
-,TRBV5-4,-,TRBJ2-2,TGTGCCAGCAACGAGCAGGGTTCCGGGGAGCTGTTTTTT,CASNEQGSGELFF
-,TRBV24-1,TRBD2,TRBJ2-5,TGTGCCACCAGTGACACCCTAGCGGAGCCCCAAGAGACCCAGTACTTC,CATSDTLAEPQETQYF
-,TRBV2,-,TRBJ1-2,TGTGCCAGCAGTGAGACCGGGGATAACTATGGCTACACCTTC,CASSETGDNYGYTF
-,TRBV27,TRBD1,TRBJ1-6,TGTGCCAGCAGTTTATCCGGACAGGGCCCCCCCCTCCACTTT,CASSLSGQGPPLHF
-,TRBV7-3,TRBD1,TRBJ2-7,TGTGCCAGCAGCTCAAGGACAGGGGGCGAGCAGTACTTC,CASSSRTGGEQYF
-,TRBV18,TRBD2,TRBJ2-5,TGTGCCAGCTCACCACCGGGACTAGCGGGAGGGCAAGAGACCCAGTACTTC,CASSPPGLAGGQETQYF
-,TRBV3-1/TRBV3-2,TRBD2,TRBJ2-5,TGTGCCAGCACCCCCAGGCGGGAGGGGGTAGAGACCCAGTACTTC,CASTPRREGVETQYF
once,TRBV9,-,TRBJ2-5,TGTGCCAGCAGCGTATCCGGAGAGACCCAGTACTTC,CASSVSGETQYF
-,TRBV7-6,-,TRBJ2-3,TGTGCCAGCAGTTCCAGGATCAGCACAGATACGCAGTATTTT,CASSSRISTDTQYF
-,TRBV15,-,TRBJ2-3,TGTGCCACCAGCAGAGATCTTTCAGGAAAAGGTTCAGATACGCAGTATTTT,CATSRDLSGKGSDTQYF
-,TRBV28,TRBD2,TRBJ2-7,TGTGCCAGCAGGCGGGAGGTTACCTACGAGCAGTACTTC,CASRREVTYEQYF
-,TRBV3-1/TRBV3-2,TRBD2,TRBJ2-5,TGTGCCAGCAGCCAAGTCAGGATCGTACGGGAGGGCGGGGAGACCCAGTACTTC,CASSQVRIVREGGETQYF
-,TRBV18,TRBD2,TRBJ2-5,TGTGCCAGCTCAATGACTAGCGGGGGTGAGACCCAGTACTTC,CASSMTSGGETQYF
once,TRBV7-8,-,TRBJ2-3,TGTGCCAGCAGTCCCCGACAGGGCACAGATACGCAGTATTTT,CASSPRQGTDTQYF